Following are 4 T cell receptor beta chains from one sample sequenced in a study of blood T cell repertoires in COVID-19. The repertoire was sequenced with immunoSEQ multiplex PCR; TCRdb's copy has only in-frame clones and lacks some. The table has around 140,000 clones, approximately 90% seen once. The source material was peripheral blood. These receptors were taken from a man aged 50 to 59 with active or convalescent COVID-19.

The chain carries TRBV11-3 and TRBJ2-3; 9 nucleotides match TRBD1. The V gene's germline CDR1 is SGHNT and CDR2 YENEEA. Germline trimming cut 1 base from V and 0 bases from J; bases unmatched to any gene: 5. This CDR3 is 17 amino acids long. The CDR3 loop reads CASSLGGTGPSTDTQYF. CDR3 sequence (DNA): TGTGCCAGCAGCTTAGGAGGGACAGGGCCTAGCACAGATACGCAGTATTTT.

This sequence joins TRBV5-1 and TRBJ2-3; unclear D gene. Germline assignment: CDR1 SGHRS and CDR2 YFSETQ. The CDR3 sequence is 18 residues long. Trimming pared 1 base from V and 3 bases from J, leaving 21 bases between. The CDR3 reads CASSLSPTQPMWTDTQYF. The CDR3 DNA follows: TGCGCCAGCAGCTTGTCTCCAACACAGCCGATGTGGACAGATACGCAGTATTTT.

The gene calls are TRBV30 and TRBJ1-5; D gene ambiguous. V was cut by 0 bases and J by 2 bases, with 8 bases left in between. Germline CDR1 GTSNPN, CDR2 SVGIG (reference sequence). There are 14 residues in the CDR3. CDR3 nucleotide sequence: TGTGCCTGGAGTGTACTCGGTGGCAATCAGCCCCAGCATTTT. It translates to CAWSVLGGNQPQHF.

This chain uses TRBV11-2 with TRBJ2-7; possibly TRBD2 for D (7 bases). This CDR3 contains 15 residues. V lost 5 bases and J 0 bases, leaving 14 bases between the germline ends. Germline lookup yields CDR1 SGHAT and CDR2 FQNNGV. DNA of the CDR3: TGTGCCAGCAGCCCATGGGGGGGCGTCTCCTACGAGCAGTACTTC. It yields the protein CASSPWGGVSYEQYF.